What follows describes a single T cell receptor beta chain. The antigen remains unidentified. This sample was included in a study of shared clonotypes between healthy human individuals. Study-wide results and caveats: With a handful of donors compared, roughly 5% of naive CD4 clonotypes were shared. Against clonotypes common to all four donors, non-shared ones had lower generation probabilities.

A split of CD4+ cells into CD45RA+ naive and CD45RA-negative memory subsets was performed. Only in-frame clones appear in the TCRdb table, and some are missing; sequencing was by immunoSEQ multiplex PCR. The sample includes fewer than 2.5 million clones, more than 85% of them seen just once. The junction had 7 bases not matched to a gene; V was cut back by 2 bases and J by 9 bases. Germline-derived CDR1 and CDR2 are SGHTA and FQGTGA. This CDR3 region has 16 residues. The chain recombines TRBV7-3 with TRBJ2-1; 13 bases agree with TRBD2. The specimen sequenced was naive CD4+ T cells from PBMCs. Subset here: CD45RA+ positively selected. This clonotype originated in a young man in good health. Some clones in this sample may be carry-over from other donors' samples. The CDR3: CASSLVGTSGIVEQFF. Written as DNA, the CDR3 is TGTGCCAGCAGCTTAGTGGGGACTAGCGGGATAGTTGAGCAGTTCTTC. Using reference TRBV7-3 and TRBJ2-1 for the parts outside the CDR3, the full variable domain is GAGVSQTPSNKVTEKGKYVELRCDPISGHTALYWYRQSLGQGPEFLIYFQGTGAADDSGLPNDRFFAVRPEGSVSTLKIQRTERGDSAVYLCASSLVGTSGIVEQFFGPGTRLTVL.